This T cell receptor (beta chain) was retrieved from a study of T cell responses to AZD1222 COVID-19 vaccine. General study points: Vaccine-associated CD4 TCRs spanned spike, dominant at 160-218 and 743-854.

The repertoire was sequenced with immunoSEQ multiplex PCR; TCRdb's copy has only in-frame clones and lacks some. The table lists 150,000 to 180,000 clones, about 85% of them singletons. Regarding this clone: As yet, its antigen is unknown.

Here the sequenced sample was peripheral blood, taken on day 0 of AZD1222 vaccination. This TCR derives from an adult in good health.

The CDR3 nucleotides read TGTGCCAGCAGCGGGAGGAACACTGAAGCTTTCTTT. It codes for CASSGRNTEAFF. The chain carries TRBV11-3 and TRBJ1-1; D call uncertain. The CDR3 runs 12 residues. Trimming left V 5 bases short and J 1 base short, with 5 bases between. The germline V gene encodes CDR1 SGHNT and CDR2 YENEEA.